Detailed here is one TCR beta chain. In germline, CDR1 is SGHRS, CDR2 YFSETQ. Trimming removed 6 bases from V and 0 bases from J, with 16 bases in between. The CDR3 covers 16 residues. The data were obtained in a study of blood T cell repertoires in COVID-19. In the study's own analysis: Nucleated cell number was recorded as an estimate derived from reference gene primer amplification. Measured with immunoSEQ multiplex PCR; TCRdb has only the in-frame clones, and not every one. V and J calls plus clone size are reproduced from that table; the DNA served to infer D and trimming. This table holds about 120,000 clones, 85% found once.

Sequencing used peripheral blood. This TCR was recovered from an elderly man with acute or convalescent COVID-19. The V call is TRBV5-1, the J call TRBJ1-3, with a weak D call TRBD1 (6 bases). CDR3 protein: CASKADSTSSGNTIYF. The CDR3 bases are TGCGCCAGCAAGGCGGACAGTACGAGCTCTGGAAACACCATATATTTT.